The rows below give T cell receptor beta chains drawn from one sample of a study of T cell responses to AZD1222 COVID-19 vaccine. TCRdb's table, derived via immunoSEQ multiplex PCR, lists solely in-frame clones and lacks some. Of 100,000 to 150,000 clones listed, around 92% are singletons. The sequencing here drew on peripheral blood, taken on day 0 of AZD1222 vaccination. The source of these receptors is an adult in good health. CDR3s include the opening cysteine and the closing phenylalanine or tryptophan. A D gene is named only where the DNA matches it firmly. Only some rows state a clone size, as once, few, many or a class for expanded clones.

>TRBJ2-3|NA|TRBV24-1|NA
CATSEWGRNTDTQYF
TGTGCCACCAGTGAATGGGGACGGAACACAGATACGCAGTATTTT
>TRBJ2-1|NA|TRBV7-2|TRBD2
CASSLSGVNEQFF
TGTGCCAGCAGCTTGAGCGGGGTCAATGAGCAGTTCTTC
>TRBJ1-1|NA|TRBV7-2|NA
CASSVQWQGTEAFF
TGTGCCAGCAGCGTACAGTGGCAGGGCACTGAAGCTTTCTTT
>TRBJ2-2|once|TRBV28|TRBD1
CATLQGTDTGELFF
TGTGCCACGTTACAGGGGACGGACACCGGGGAGCTGTTTTTT
>TRBJ2-7|NA|TRBV6-1|TRBD2
CASSDASGSLKQYF
TGTGCCAGCAGTGACGCTAGCGGGAGCTTAAAGCAGTACTTC
>TRBJ2-5|NA|TRBV5-1|NA
CASRFLGAETQYF
TGCGCCAGCAGGTTCCTCGGGGCGGAGACCCAGTACTTC
>TRBJ1-1|NA|TRBV19|NA
CASMGRNTEAFF
TGTGCCAGTATGGGGCGGAACACTGAAGCTTTCTTT
>TRBJ1-6|NA|TRBV3-1/TRBV3-2|NA
CASSLFAMGEENSPLHF
TGTGCCAGCAGCCTTTTTGCCATGGGGGAGGAGAATTCACCCCTCCACTTT
>TRBJ1-5|NA|TRBV19|NA
CASSNMAQPQHF
TGTGCCAGTAGTAATATGGCTCAGCCCCAGCATTTT
>TRBJ1-6|NA|TRBV28|NA
CASWGGRRSPLHF
TGTGCCAGCTGGGGGGGTAGACGCTCACCCCTCCACTTT
>TRBJ2-7|NA|TRBV30|TRBD2
CAWTRTSGIYEQYF
TGTGCCTGGACCCGGACTAGCGGGATCTACGAGCAGTACTTC
>TRBJ2-3|NA|TRBV9|NA
CASSALRWPTDTQYF
TGTGCCAGCAGCGCTCTCCGCTGGCCCACAGATACGCAGTATTTT
>TRBJ2-3|NA|TRBV3-1/TRBV3-2|NA
CASSSYSATTSGTDTQYF
TGTGCCAGCAGCTCGTACTCCGCCACCACGTCTGGCACAGATACGCAGTATTTT
>TRBJ1-1|NA|TRBV11-2|TRBD1
CASSQRQGGTEAFF
TGTGCCAGCAGCCAGCGACAGGGAGGTACTGAAGCTTTCTTT
>TRBJ1-1|NA|TRBV7-9|NA
CASSSSRDLRRTEAFF
TGTGCCAGCAGCTCATCCAGGGATCTTCGTCGGACTGAAGCTTTCTTT
>TRBJ2-1|NA|TRBV7-2|TRBD2
CASTKRASGGYNEQFF
TGTGCCAGCACCAAACGGGCTAGCGGGGGTTACAATGAGCAGTTCTTC
>TRBJ2-1|NA|TRBV7-2|NA
CASSLISGPYNEQFF
TGTGCCAGCAGCTTAATCTCAGGACCCTACAATGAGCAGTTCTTC
>TRBJ2-3|NA|TRBV7-9|NA
CASSLGGTDTQYF
TGTGCCAGCAGCTTAGGGGGTACAGATACGCAGTATTTT
>TRBJ1-5|NA|TRBV2|NA
CASSAVGNQPQHF
TGTGCCAGCAGCGCTGTGGGGAATCAGCCCCAGCATTTT
>TRBJ2-2|NA|TRBV11-1|NA
CASSSSVRTGELFF
TGTGCCAGCAGCTCATCCGTACGCACCGGGGAGCTGTTTTTT
>TRBJ2-7|NA|TRBV11-2|NA
CASSSPFGSWDEQYF
TGTGCCAGCAGCTCCCCTTTTGGCAGTTGGGACGAGCAGTACTTC
>TRBJ1-5|once|TRBV4-2|TRBD1
CASSQDTGAHQPQHF
TGTGCCAGCAGCCAAGATACAGGGGCTCATCAGCCCCAGCATTTT
>TRBJ1-2|NA|TRBV20-1|NA
CSANSVDGYTF
TGCAGTGCTAACAGTGTCGATGGCTACACCTTC
>TRBJ2-7|NA|TRBV7-2|TRBD2
CASSWGLAGGEQYF
TGTGCCAGCAGCTGGGGACTAGCGGGAGGCGAGCAGTACTTC
>TRBJ1-5|NA|TRBV2|TRBD1
CASTSTGTGSNQPQHF
TGTGCCAGCACTTCTACTGGGACAGGGAGCAATCAGCCCCAGCATTTT
>TRBJ1-6|NA|TRBV6-6|NA
CASNLQGWGSPLHF
TGTGCCAGCAACCTACAGGGCTGGGGGTCACCCCTCCACTTT
>TRBJ1-6|NA|TRBV28|NA
CASSSAVYNSPLHF
TGTGCCAGCAGTTCAGCCGTCTATAATTCACCCCTCCACTTT
>TRBJ1-2|NA|TRBV27|NA
CASSLSKGRGYTF
TGTGCCAGCAGTTTATCAAAGGGCCGTGGCTACACCTTC
>TRBJ1-1|few|TRBV6-5|NA
CASNRGVANTEAFF
TGTGCCAGCAATCGAGGGGTGGCGAACACTGAAGCTTTCTTT
>TRBJ1-2|NA|TRBV7-2|NA
CASSPQGSGYTF
TGTGCCAGCAGCCCCCAGGGCTCCGGCTACACCTTC
>TRBJ1-4|NA|TRBV5-1|TRBD1
CASSLGQGGEKLFF
TGCGCCAGCAGCCTCGGACAGGGCGGCGAAAAACTGTTTTTT
>TRBJ2-3|NA|TRBV5-5|TRBD2
CASSFAGGTDTQYF
TGTGCCAGCAGCTTCGCGGGGGGCACAGATACGCAGTATTTT
>TRBJ1-1|many|TRBV7-9|NA
CASSLVSGKTEAFF
TGTGCCAGCAGCTTAGTTTCGGGAAAGACTGAAGCTTTCTTT
>TRBJ2-2|NA|TRBV27|TRBD2
CASSAPRLADVPGELFF
TGTGCCAGCAGTGCCCCAAGACTAGCGGACGTTCCCGGGGAGCTGTTTTTT
>TRBJ2-3|NA|TRBV15|TRBD2
CATSRASAGVDTQYF
TGTGCCACCAGCAGAGCTTCAGCGGGAGTAGATACGCAGTATTTT
>TRBJ2-1|NA|TRBV7-3|NA
CASSLRATGWDEQFF
TGTGCCAGCAGCTTAAGGGCTACAGGATGGGATGAGCAGTTCTTC
>TRBJ1-6|few|TRBV3-1/TRBV3-2|NA
CASSQGGSPPLHF
TGTGCCAGCAGCCAAGGGGGCAGTCCACCCCTCCACTTT
>TRBJ2-1|NA|TRBV3-1/TRBV3-2|TRBD2
CASSRQVAGYNEQFF
TGTGCCAGCAGCCGACAAGTAGCGGGGTACAATGAGCAGTTCTTC
>TRBJ1-4|NA|TRBV9|NA
CASSPNGGEKLFF
TGTGCCAGCAGCCCCAATGGGGGGGAAAAACTGTTTTTT
>TRBJ2-1|NA|TRBV7-3|NA
CASSPGPSSYNEQFF
TGTGCCAGCAGCCCCGGCCCGAGCTCCTACAATGAGCAGTTCTTC
>TRBJ2-4|once|TRBV5-6|NA
CASSSGLFSKNIQYF
TGTGCCAGCAGCTCCGGACTTTTTTCCAAAAACATTCAGTACTTC
>TRBJ2-5|NA|TRBV7-3|TRBD2
CASSTGLAGGKETQYF
TGTGCCAGCAGCACGGGACTAGCGGGGGGCAAAGAGACCCAGTACTTC
>TRBJ1-3|NA|TRBV3-1/TRBV3-2|NA
CASSQVSGNTIYF
TGTGCCAGCAGCCAAGTTTCTGGAAACACCATATATTTT
>TRBJ1-3|once|TRBV25-1|NA
CASSTTSGNTIYF
TGTGCCAGCAGTACCACCTCTGGAAACACCATATATTTT
>TRBJ1-3|NA|TRBV28|NA
CASSSPGDSGNTIYF
TGTGCCAGCAGCTCCCCAGGGGACTCTGGAAACACCATATATTTT
>TRBJ1-1|NA|TRBV7-3|NA
CASRPTGWAFF
TGTGCCAGCAGGCCCACAGGGTGGGCTTTCTTT
>TRBJ2-7|NA|TRBV7-2|NA
CASSSSGHPYEQYF
TGTGCCAGCAGCTCCTCGGGACACCCCTACGAGCAGTACTTC
>TRBJ1-6|NA|TRBV4-2|NA
CASSQVRQADSPLHF
TGTGCCAGCAGCCAAGTTAGGCAGGCCGATTCACCCCTCCACTTT
>TRBJ2-5|NA|TRBV28|NA
CASSKLGSQETQYF
TGTGCCAGCAGTAAACTGGGTTCCCAAGAGACCCAGTACTTC
>TRBJ1-2|few|TRBV27|TRBD1
CASSLISGTGGRITYGYTF
TGTGCCAGCAGTTTGATTAGCGGGACAGGGGGCCGAATCACCTATGGCTACACCTTC
>TRBJ1-1|NA|TRBV6-5|NA
CASSYSPMLNTEAFF
TGTGCCAGCAGTTACTCTCCCATGCTGAACACTGAAGCTTTCTTT
>TRBJ2-1|NA|TRBV29-1|TRBD1
CSVEVGQGNNEQFF
TGCAGCGTTGAAGTGGGACAGGGGAACAATGAGCAGTTCTTC